The source of this TCR beta chain is a study of TET2 disruption in CD19-targeted CAR T cells. Concerning this clone itself: The antigen remains undetermined.

Treatment reported: autologous CTL019 cells: CD19 CAR with 4-1BB and CD3 zeta domains. The CD19 CAR carried TCR zeta and 4-1BB signaling domains. CTL019 was manufactured from peripheral blood T cells obtained by leukapheresis. Using immunoSEQ multiplex PCR, the repertoire was profiled, and TCRdb retains in-frame clones only, with some absent. This sample's clone table lists about 26,000 clones. This receptor was taken from a man aged 70-80 years with chronic lymphocytic leukemia. The sequenced sample was CD8- CAR+ T cells sorted from cultured blood T cells, obtained for CD19 CAR T cell therapy. Noted subset: CD8-negative CAR-positive T cells from the infusion product.

The CDR3 spells CASSQSGTGAVSGANVLTF. Partial CDR3 DNA: TGTGCCAGCAGCCAATCCGGGACAGGGGCCGTCTCTGGGGCCAACGTC. This rearrangement joins TRBV2 to TRBJ2-6; 10 bases are a match to TRBD1. The observed sequence ends 3 residues before the CDR3 terminus, with the missing tail filled in from the germline J gene. The CDR3 length is 19 residues. Trimming took 6 bases from V and 0 from J; bases not matched to a gene: 11. Germline CDR1 and CDR2: SNHLY and FYNNEI.